Each of the 10 T cell receptor beta chains below was sequenced from the same sample in a study of T cell changes during pregnancy in multiple sclerosis. Clones were sequenced by immunoSEQ multiplex PCR, and TCRdb holds only the in-frame ones, with some missing. The repertoire holds some 97,000 clones, with about 94% as singletons. The sample here was peripheral blood, taken before pregnancy. The receptor set was obtained from a female donor with multiple sclerosis, enrolled in a pregnancy study.

The CDR3 DNA is TGTGCCAGCGAGAGGACAGGGGGCGGGGGCTACACCTTC. Translating it yields CASERTGGGGYTF. This chain links TRBV6-5 with TRBJ1-2, with 11 bases lining up with TRBD1. V shed 8 bases, J shed 8 bases, and the junction held 7 bases outside the gene matches. CDR3 size: 13 residues. The germline V gene has CDR1 MNHEY and CDR2 SVGAGI.

This chain connects TRBV9 to TRBJ2-5; 9 positions match TRBD1. The V and J ends lost 4 bases and 5 bases, in that order; junction bases with no gene match: 15. This CDR3 has 17 residues. Germline V gene data show CDR1 as SGDLS and CDR2 as YYNGEE. CDR3 in DNA: TGTGCCAGCAGCCCGCCGGTGACAGGGGGAATTGAGGAGACCCAGTACTTC. This gives the protein CASSPPVTGGIEETQYF.

This chain links TRBV2 with TRBJ2-7; 8 bases line up with TRBD1. V gave up 1 base and J gave up 2 bases; unmatched junction bases: 7. CDR3 length equals 16 residues. Germline loops: CDR1 SNHLY, CDR2 FYNNEI. CDR3 in amino acids: CASSEGGWDRTYEQYF. The CDR3 nucleotides are TGTGCCAGCAGTGAAGGCGGGTGGGACAGGACCTACGAGCAGTACTTC.

The chain joins TRBV10-3 to TRBJ1-1; 7 nucleotides match TRBD1. J was trimmed by 3 bases and V by 3 bases; bases with no gene match: 1. The length of the CDR3 is 13 residues. Germline values: CDR1 ENHRY, CDR2 SYGVKD. The CDR3 loop reads CAISDDRDTEAFF. CDR3 DNA sequence: TGTGCCATCAGTGACGACAGGGACACTGAAGCTTTCTTT.

The CDR3 DNA sequence: TGTGCCAGCAGCTTAAGGACAGGGGGATTCGGCTACACCTTC. Amino acid sequence: CASSLRTGGFGYTF. V usage is TRBV5-4 and J usage is TRBJ1-2, with 10 bases identical to TRBD1. The CDR3 totals 14 residues. Per germline, CDR1 SGHNT and CDR2 YYREEE (reference sequence). J gave up 8 bases and V 2 bases, and 6 bases lay outside the gene matches.

The chain recombines TRBV5-1 with TRBJ1-1; TRBD1 is a possible D gene (6 bases). V was pared by 4 bases and J by 3 bases, with 22 bases between. The CDR3 extends over 17 amino acids. Germline CDR1 SGHRS, CDR2 YFSETQ. Here the CDR3 reads CASSRDGQQSVYTEAFF. CDR3 nucleotides: TGCGCCAGCAGCCGAGATGGACAGCAGTCAGTATACACTGAAGCTTTCTTT.

The J gene is TRBJ2-3, the V gene TRBV28; TRBD2 matches at 9 bases. The trim removed 1 base at V and 0 bases at J, leaving 8 bases unmatched. Germline V gives CDR1 MDHEN, CDR2 SYDVKM. This CDR3 region has 18 residues. CDR3 amino acids: CASSLFPQTSGSTDTQYF. The CDR3 nucleotides read TGTGCCAGCAGTTTATTCCCGCAGACTAGCGGTAGCACAGATACGCAGTATTTT.

The chain couples TRBV5-1 to TRBJ2-2; D remains unclear. Trimming removed 5 bases at V and 7 bases at J, with 12 bases between. CDR3 size: 13 residues. Germline CDR1 and CDR2: SGHRS and YFSETQ. CDR3 coding DNA: TGCGCCAGCAGTTTAAGAGTGGTCGGGGAGCTGTTTTTT. Translating gives CASSLRVVGELFF.

This clone was detected only once. The rearrangement uses TRBV19 and TRBJ2-7, with D possibly being TRBD2 (6 bases). Between the trimmed V and J ends, which lost 6 bases and 1 base, there was a span of 16 bases. The V gene's germline CDR1 is LNHDA and CDR2 SQIVND (reference sequence). The length of the CDR3 is 15 residues. CDR3: CASSRRGEGSYEQYF. The CDR3 nucleotides are TGTGCCAGTAGCAGGAGGGGCGAGGGGTCCTACGAGCAGTACTTC.

This rearrangement joins TRBV2 to TRBJ1-2, with 7 bases identical to TRBD1. Germline CDR1 SNHLY, CDR2 FYNNEI. The CDR3 has 17 amino acids. Germline trimming cut 2 bases from V and 4 bases from J; bases unmatched to any gene: 13. The CDR3 DNA reads as TGTGCCAGCAGTGAAACTGGACAGGAGCAATGGGGCTATGGCTACACCTTC. It encodes CASSETGQEQWGYGYTF.